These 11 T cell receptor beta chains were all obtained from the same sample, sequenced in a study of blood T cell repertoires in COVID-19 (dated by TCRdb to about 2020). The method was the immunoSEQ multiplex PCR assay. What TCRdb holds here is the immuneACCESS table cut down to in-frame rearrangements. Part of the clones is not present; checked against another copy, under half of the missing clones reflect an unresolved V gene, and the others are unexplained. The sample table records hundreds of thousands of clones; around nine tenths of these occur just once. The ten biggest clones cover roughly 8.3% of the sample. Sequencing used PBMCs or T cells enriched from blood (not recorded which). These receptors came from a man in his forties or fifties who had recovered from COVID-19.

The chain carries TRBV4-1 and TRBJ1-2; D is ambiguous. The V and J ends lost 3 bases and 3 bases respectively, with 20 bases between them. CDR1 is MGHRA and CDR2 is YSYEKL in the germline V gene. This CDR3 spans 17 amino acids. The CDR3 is CASSHPLRMREDYGYTF. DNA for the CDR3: TGCGCCAGCAGCCATCCCCTCCGGATGAGGGAGGACTATGGCTACACCTTC.

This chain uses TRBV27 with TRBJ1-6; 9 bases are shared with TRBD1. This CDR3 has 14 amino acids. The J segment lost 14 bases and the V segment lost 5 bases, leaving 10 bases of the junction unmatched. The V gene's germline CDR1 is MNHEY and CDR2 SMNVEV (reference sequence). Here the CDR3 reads CASSEGQGLGALHF. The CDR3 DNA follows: TGTGCCAGCAGTGAGGGACAGGGCCTCGGGGCCCTCCACTTT.

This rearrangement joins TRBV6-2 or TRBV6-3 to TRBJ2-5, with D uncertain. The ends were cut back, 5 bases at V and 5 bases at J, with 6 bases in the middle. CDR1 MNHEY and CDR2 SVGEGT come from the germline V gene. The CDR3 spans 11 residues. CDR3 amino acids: CASSSLETQYF. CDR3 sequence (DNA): TGTGCCAGCAGTAGCCTGGAGACCCAGTACTTC.

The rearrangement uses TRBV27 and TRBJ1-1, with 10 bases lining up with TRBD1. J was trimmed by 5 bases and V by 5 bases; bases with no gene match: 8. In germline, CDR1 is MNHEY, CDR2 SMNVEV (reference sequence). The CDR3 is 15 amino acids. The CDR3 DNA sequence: TGTGCCAGCAGTCCCCAGACAGGGGGCAGGACTGAAGCTTTCTTT. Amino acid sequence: CASSPQTGGRTEAFF.

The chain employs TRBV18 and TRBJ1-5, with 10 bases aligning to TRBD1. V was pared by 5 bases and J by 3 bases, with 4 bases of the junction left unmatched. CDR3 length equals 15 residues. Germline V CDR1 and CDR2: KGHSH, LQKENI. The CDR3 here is CASSGQGVDNQPQHF. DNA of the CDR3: TGTGCCAGCTCAGGACAGGGGGTAGACAATCAGCCCCAGCATTTT.

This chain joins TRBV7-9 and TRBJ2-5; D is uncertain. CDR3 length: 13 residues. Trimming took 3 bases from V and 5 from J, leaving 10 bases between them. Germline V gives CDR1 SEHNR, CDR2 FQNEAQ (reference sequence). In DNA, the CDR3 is TGTGCCAGCAGCTTGGCTCCACCCGAGACCCAGTACTTC. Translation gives CASSLAPPETQYF.

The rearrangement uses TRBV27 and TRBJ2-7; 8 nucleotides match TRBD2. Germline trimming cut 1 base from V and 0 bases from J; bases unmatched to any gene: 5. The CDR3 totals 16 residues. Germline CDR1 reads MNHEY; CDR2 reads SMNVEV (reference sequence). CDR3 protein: CASSLFSAGDSYEQYF. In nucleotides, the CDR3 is TGTGCCAGCAGTTTATTTTCAGCGGGAGACTCCTACGAGCAGTACTTC.

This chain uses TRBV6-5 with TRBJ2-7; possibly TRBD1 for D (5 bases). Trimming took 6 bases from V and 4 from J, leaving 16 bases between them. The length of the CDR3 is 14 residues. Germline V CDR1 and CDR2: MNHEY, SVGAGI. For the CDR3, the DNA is TGTGCCAGCAGGGTGACAGCATTCGATTACGAGCAGTACTTC. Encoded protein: CASRVTAFDYEQYF.

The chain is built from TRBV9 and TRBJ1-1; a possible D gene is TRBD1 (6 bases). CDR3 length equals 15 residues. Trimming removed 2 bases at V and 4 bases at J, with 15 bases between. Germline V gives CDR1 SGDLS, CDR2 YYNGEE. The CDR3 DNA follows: TGTGCCAGCAGCGTCTTACAGGGTAGGGGCACTGAAGCTTTCTTT. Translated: CASSVLQGRGTEAFF.

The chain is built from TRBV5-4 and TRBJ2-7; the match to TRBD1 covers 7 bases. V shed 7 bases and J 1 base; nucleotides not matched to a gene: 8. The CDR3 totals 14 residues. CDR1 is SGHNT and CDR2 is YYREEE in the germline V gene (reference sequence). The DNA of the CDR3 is TGTGCCAGCGGACCGGGACAGAGGTCCTACGAGCAGTACTTC. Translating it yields CASGPGQRSYEQYF.

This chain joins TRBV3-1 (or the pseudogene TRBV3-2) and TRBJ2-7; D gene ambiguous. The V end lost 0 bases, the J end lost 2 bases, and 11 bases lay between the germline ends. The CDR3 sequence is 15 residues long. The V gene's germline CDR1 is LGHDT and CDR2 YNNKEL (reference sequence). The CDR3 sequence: CASSQEERRPYEQYF. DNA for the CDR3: TGTGCCAGCAGCCAAGAGGAGCGACGCCCCTACGAGCAGTACTTC.